The clone carrying this TCR beta chain was observed at least ten times. The antigen is undetermined. Uncontrolled infection, other autoimmune disease, pregnancy or lactation barred patients from enrollment. The investigators amplified TCR beta CDR3 regions from RNA transcripts. Using the HTBI primer set, a first-round RT-PCR was run on the TCR CDR3. Via MiXCR, TCRdb re-called the multiplex PCR reads, giving one row per CDR3 protein. The data hold around 300,000 distinct CDR3 sequences, with less than 30% observed a single time. This sample stems from a study of T cells in Graves' hyperthyroidism and ophthalmopathy. Study outcomes and limitations: Most expanded thyroid clonotypes above 0.001 recurred in blood.

Trimming cost V 5 bases and J 2 bases, with 15 bases left between them. Germline V gene lookup returns CDR1 SNHLY and CDR2 FYNNEI. The CDR3 totals 15 residues. This chain uses TRBV2 with TRBJ1-1; possible D gene TRBD1, 5 bases. The receptor was derived from a man between 35 and 55 years old with Graves' hyperthyroidism that later progressed to Graves' ophthalmopathy. Source material: blood. CDR3 residues: CASSLGGVRNTEAFF. CDR3 DNA: TGTGCCAGCAGTCTTGGGGGAGTACGAAACACTGAAGCTTTCTTT.